These 21 T cell receptor beta chains came from one sample sequenced in a study of blood T cell repertoires in COVID-19. Assay: immunoSEQ multiplex PCR; the TCRdb copy retains only in-frame clones and omits some. The table shows roughly 60,000 clones, with about 85% occurring only once. The sequencing input was peripheral blood. These receptors were taken from a human donor with acute or convalescent COVID-19. The donor label of this sample is uncertain.

This chain uses TRBV7-3 with TRBJ1-1; no clear D. Trimming took off 5 bases at V and 1 base at J, with 11 bases between the two ends. CDR1 is SGHTA, CDR2 FQGTGA, per germline. CDR3 length equals 14 residues. The CDR3 protein is CASSLSGGNTEAFF. CDR3 sequence (DNA): TGTGCCAGCAGCCTTTCGGGTGGGAACACTGAAGCTTTCTTT.

This clone was detected only a few times. This chain uses TRBV18 with TRBJ2-2; D not certain. The CDR3 runs to 14 residues. Germline V gene sequence: CDR1 KGHSH, CDR2 LQKENI. V lost 0 bases and J lost 4, with 6 bases in between. The CDR3 loop is CASSPPSGTGELFF. CDR3 nucleotides: TGTGCCAGCTCACCACCGTCCGGCACCGGGGAGCTGTTTTTT.

CDR3 protein: CASSLGTGQETQYF. CDR3 nucleotides: TGTGCCAGCAGCCTTGGGACAGGGCAAGAGACCCAGTACTTC. V gene TRBV7-9 combines with J gene TRBJ2-5; 9 nucleotides align to TRBD1. Germline CDR1 is SEHNR and CDR2 is FQNEAQ (reference sequence). Trimming took 5 bases from V and 2 from J; bases not matched to a gene: 3. The CDR3 spans 14 residues.

This clone was counted between two and nine times. V and J are TRBV19 and TRBJ1-5; D not certain. The CDR3 runs 13 residues. V was pared by 6 bases and J by 4 bases, with 10 bases between. Germline lookup yields CDR1 LNHDA and CDR2 SQIVND (reference sequence). CDR3 DNA: TGTGCCAGTAGGGATGGAGAGAATCAGCCCCAGCATTTT. This sequence encodes CASRDGENQPQHF. Together with reference TRBV19 and TRBJ1-5, the CDR3 gives the full variable domain: DGGITQSPKYLFRKEGQNVTLSCEQNLNHDAMYWYRQDPGQGLRLIYYSQIVNDFQKGDIAEGYSVSREKKESFPLTVTSAQKNPTAFYLCASRDGENQPQHFGDGTRLSIL.

This clone was recorded a few times. One junction end does not reproduce the germline sequence, and a read error may be involved. The chain carries TRBV27 and TRBJ1-2; TRBD1 matches 8 bases. This CDR3 has 13 residues. Germline CDR1 MNHEY, CDR2 SMNVEV (reference sequence). CDR3 amino acids: CASRSINSGQALF. CDR3 nucleotides: TGTGCCAGCAGATCAATAAACTCGGGACAGGCTCTTTTT.

J is TRBJ2-2 and V is TRBV6-4; 10 positions match TRBD2. Germline V gives CDR1 MRHNA, CDR2 SNTAGT. The junction had 7 bases not matched to a gene; V was cut back by 5 bases and J by 4 bases. The CDR3 runs to 16 residues. In nucleotides, the CDR3 is TGTGCCAGCAGTTCGAATAGCGGGGGGCTCACCGGGGAGCTGTTTTTT. It is translated as CASSSNSGGLTGELFF.

The CDR3 reads CASSPRQSSYNEQFF. CDR3 sequence (DNA): TGTGCCAGTAGTCCAAGACAGAGCTCCTACAATGAGCAGTTCTTC. The rearrangement joins TRBV19 to TRBJ2-1, with D perhaps matching TRBD1 (5 bases). In germline, CDR1 is LNHDA, CDR2 SQIVND (reference sequence). The V gene lost 5 bases and the J gene lost 0 bases, with 11 bases spanning the gap. The CDR3 has 15 amino acids.

J is TRBJ2-7 and V is TRBV6-2 or TRBV6-3; the match to TRBD2 covers 8 bases. V gave up 6 bases and J gave up 10 bases; unmatched junction bases: 8. Per germline, CDR1 MNHEY and CDR2 SVGEGT. This CDR3 is built from 12 residues. CDR3 sequence: CASRPTSGIQYF. CDR3 sequence (DNA): TGTGCCAGCAGGCCTACTAGCGGAATACAGTACTTC.

J is TRBJ2-5 and V is TRBV29-1; 8 nucleotides agree with TRBD2. This CDR3 spans 15 amino acids. Germline CDR1 reads SQVTM; CDR2 reads ANQGSEA. CDR3 in DNA: TGCACCACCCGGCGGGCGGGGGGTCTCCAAGAGACCCAGTACTTC. This codes for CTTRRAGGLQETQYF. Variable domain in full (rest from reference TRBV29-1 and TRBJ2-5): SAVISQKPSRDICQRGTSLTIQCQVDSQVTMMFWYRQQPGQSLTLIATANQGSEATYESGFVIDKFPISRPNLTFSTLTVSNMSPEDSSIYLCTTRRAGGLQETQYFGPGTRLLVL.

V is TRBV14 and J is TRBJ2-2; D might be TRBD2 (6 bases). The V gene lost 0 bases and the J gene lost 6 bases, with 23 bases spanning the gap. This CDR3 comprises 19 residues. Germline CDR1 SGHDN, CDR2 FVKESK. The CDR3 DNA is TGTGCCAGCAGCCAAGATACGAGGTTTCGGGGATGGGAGGCCGGGGAGCTGTTTTTT. Translation: CASSQDTRFRGWEAGELFF.

V is TRBV10-3 and J is TRBJ2-7, with D possibly being TRBD2 (6 bases). The germline CDR1 and CDR2 sequences are ENHRY and SYGVKD. This CDR3 region has 12 residues. Between the trimmed V and J ends, which lost 4 bases and 7 bases, there was a span of 11 bases. The CDR3 is CAISVGLREQYF. The CDR3 nucleotides read TGTGCCATCAGTGTCGGACTACGAGAGCAGTACTTC.

The chain recombines TRBV4-2 with TRBJ2-1; 10 bases line up with TRBD2. Looked up from germline, CDR1 is LGHNA and CDR2 is YNFKEQ. The CDR3 is 19 amino acids. V lost 0 bases and J lost 6; bases outside the gene matches: 14. CDR3 amino acids: CASSQDISGGPYGGNEQFF. CDR3 sequence (DNA): TGTGCCAGCAGCCAAGATATTAGCGGGGGGCCCTACGGGGGCAATGAGCAGTTCTTC.

The CDR3 region has the DNA TGTGCCAGTAGTTTTCGGCCTGTACAGACCACTGAAGCTTTCTTT. This gives the protein CASSFRPVQTTEAFF. This rearrangement joins TRBV19 to TRBJ1-1, with D uncertain. This CDR3 spans 15 amino acids. Looked up from germline, CDR1 is LNHDA and CDR2 is SQIVND (reference sequence). The V end was cut by 5 bases, the J end by 4 bases, with 17 bases between.

J is TRBJ1-2 and V is TRBV5-4; a possible D gene is TRBD1 (6 bases). CDR1 is SGHNT and CDR2 is YYREEE in the germline V gene (reference sequence). The CDR3 has 16 amino acids. The V end was cut by 4 bases, the J end by 3 bases, with 19 bases between. CDR3 in DNA: TGTGCCAGCAGCGCGCCCAGACAGGAAGTTCACTATGGCTACACCTTC. Translating it yields CASSAPRQEVHYGYTF.

The genes are TRBV7-6 and TRBJ2-3; D gene ambiguous. The CDR3 extends over 11 amino acids. The germline V gene encodes CDR1 SGHVS and CDR2 FNYEAQ. Trimming took 10 bases from V and 4 from J, leaving 9 bases between them. CDR3 nucleotide sequence: TGTGCCATCGAGAGGTCAGATACGCAGTATTTT. Its protein is CAIERSDTQYF.

CDR3 bases: TGCAGTGCGGAGGCCGACACTGAAGCTTTCTTT. Its protein product is CSAEADTEAFF. The chain employs TRBV20-1 and TRBJ1-1; no definite D call. V dropped 6 bases and J dropped 3 bases, with 8 bases sitting between them. The CDR3 runs 11 residues. In germline, CDR1 is DFQATT, CDR2 SNEGSKA (reference sequence).

The rearrangement joins TRBV28 to TRBJ2-5; 8 nucleotides align to TRBD1. CDR3 size: 14 residues. The V and J ends lost 5 bases and 5 bases, in that order; junction bases with no gene match: 7. The V gene's germline CDR1 is MDHEN and CDR2 SYDVKM. CDR3 in amino acids: CASSPGGAGETQYF. DNA for the CDR3: TGTGCCAGCAGTCCAGGGGGCGCGGGGGAGACCCAGTACTTC.

This clone appeared a single time. The chain joins TRBV15 to TRBJ2-3; weak D call: TRBD2 (5 bases). This CDR3 is 15 amino acids long. Germline V gene sequence: CDR1 LNHNV, CDR2 YYDKDF (reference sequence). Deletions cut 1 base from V and 0 bases from J, with 8 bases between. This CDR3 reads CATSRVRESTDTQYF. The CDR3 DNA reads TGTGCCACCAGCAGAGTACGGGAAAGCACAGATACGCAGTATTTT. The complete variable domain, with remaining parts taken from reference TRBV15 and TRBJ2-3, reads DAMVIQNPRYQVTQFGKPVTLSCSQTLNHNVMYWYQQKSSQAPKLLFHYYDKDFNNEADTPDNFQSRRPNTSFCFLDIRSPGLGDTAMYLCATSRVRESTDTQYFGPGTRLTVL.

V and J are TRBV24-1 and TRBJ2-1; 8 bases match TRBD2. V dropped 2 bases and J dropped 9; count of bases not matched to a gene: 8. The CDR3 has 15 amino acids. Germline V gene data show CDR1 as KGHDR and CDR2 as SFDVKD. DNA of the CDR3: TGTGCCACCAGTGATTGGGCGGGGGGCAGGGTTGAGCAGTTCTTC. Its protein is CATSDWAGGRVEQFF.

The V call is TRBV30, the J call TRBJ1-1, with 7 bases identical to TRBD1. This CDR3 has 14 residues. Trimming removed 2 bases from V and 1 base from J; junction bases left unmatched: 4. Per the germline V gene, CDR1 is GTSNPN and CDR2 is SVGIG (reference sequence). The CDR3 coding sequence is TGTGCCTGGAGTCTAGACAGGGCGAACACTGAAGCTTTCTTT. Translating gives CAWSLDRANTEAFF.

The rearrangement joins TRBV5-6 to TRBJ2-3, with 14 bases that match TRBD2. CDR3 length equals 17 residues. V lost 3 bases, J lost 8 bases, and 11 bases stayed unmatched. Germline V gene sequence: CDR1 SGHDT, CDR2 YYEEEE. CDR3 in DNA: TGTGCCAGCAGCTCAACCGGGACTAGCGGGAGTGGAGGTACGCAGTATTTT. It codes for CASSSTGTSGSGGTQYF.